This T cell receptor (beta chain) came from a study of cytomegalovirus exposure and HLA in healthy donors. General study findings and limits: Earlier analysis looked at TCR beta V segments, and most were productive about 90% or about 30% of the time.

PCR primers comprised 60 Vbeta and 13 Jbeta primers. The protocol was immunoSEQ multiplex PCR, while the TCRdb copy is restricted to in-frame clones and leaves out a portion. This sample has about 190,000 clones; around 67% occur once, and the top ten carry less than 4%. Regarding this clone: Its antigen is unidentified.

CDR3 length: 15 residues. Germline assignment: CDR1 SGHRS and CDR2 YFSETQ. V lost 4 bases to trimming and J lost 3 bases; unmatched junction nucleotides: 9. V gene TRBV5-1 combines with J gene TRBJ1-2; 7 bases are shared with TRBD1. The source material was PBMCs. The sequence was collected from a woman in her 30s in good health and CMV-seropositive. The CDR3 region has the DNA TGCGCCAGCAGCGCAACGACAGGGCCGTACTATGGCTACACCTTC. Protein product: CASSATTGPYYGYTF.